These T cell receptor beta chains were read from a single sample in a study of T cell repertoires in cytomegalovirus infection. From the reads, TCRdb called clonotypes with MiXCR, one entry per CDR3 protein. The sample shows about 180,000 distinct CDR3 sequences, 14% of them seen only once. The sample taken for sequencing was PBMCs. These receptors came from a human donor in good health (CMV status not recorded). Some clones in this sample may be carry-over from other donors' samples. The CDR3 runs from the conserved cysteine through the conserved F or W. Each record gives: CDR3 protein, J gene, V gene.

CDR3aa: CASSYYTDTQYF
j_gene: TRBJ2-3
v_gene: TRBV7-2

CDR3aa: CASSLGQYQETQYF
j_gene: TRBJ2-5
v_gene: TRBV19

CDR3aa: CASSLKGELTDTQYF
j_gene: TRBJ2-3
v_gene: TRBV7-9

CDR3aa: CASSFDGRRTEAFF
j_gene: TRBJ1-1
v_gene: TRBV7-2

CDR3aa: CASKSGQTYEQYF
j_gene: TRBJ2-7
v_gene: TRBV6-2/TRBV6-3

CDR3aa: CASSLTGGGNQLQHF
j_gene: TRBJ1-5
v_gene: TRBV28

CDR3aa: CASRTDRGPLYGYTF
j_gene: TRBJ1-2
v_gene: TRBV28

CDR3aa: CASSRDRGSYSNQPQHF
j_gene: TRBJ1-5
v_gene: TRBV19

CDR3aa: CASSIGLAPPSYGYTF
j_gene: TRBJ1-2
v_gene: TRBV19

CDR3aa: CSAKGTASTEAFF
j_gene: TRBJ1-1
v_gene: TRBV20-1

CDR3aa: CSARGPGWMAKNIQYF
j_gene: TRBJ2-4
v_gene: TRBV20-1

CDR3aa: CASSGTSYEQYF
j_gene: TRBJ2-7
v_gene: TRBV28

CDR3aa: CASSPPLPGGNIQYF
j_gene: TRBJ2-4
v_gene: TRBV28

CDR3aa: CATHNRGSQPQHF
j_gene: TRBJ1-5
v_gene: TRBV28

CDR3aa: CASSVVGIVGDTQYF
j_gene: TRBJ2-3
v_gene: TRBV9

CDR3aa: CASSYSTRGDTEAFF
j_gene: TRBJ1-1
v_gene: TRBV6-5

CDR3aa: CASSTEETQYF
j_gene: TRBJ2-5
v_gene: TRBV18

CDR3aa: CAISDRTGGPANTEAFF
j_gene: TRBJ1-1
v_gene: TRBV10-3

CDR3aa: CASSHPGQDYGYTF
j_gene: TRBJ1-2
v_gene: TRBV19

CDR3aa: CASSSLAAYNEQFF
j_gene: TRBJ2-1
v_gene: TRBV7-2

CDR3aa: CASSSLAGAYEQYF
j_gene: TRBJ2-7
v_gene: TRBV28

CDR3aa: CASRPEDLRRGEQYF
j_gene: TRBJ2-7
v_gene: TRBV6-1

CDR3aa: CASSSGQGPKNEKLFF
j_gene: TRBJ1-4
v_gene: TRBV5-1

CDR3aa: CASWVFGQGGGYGYTF
j_gene: TRBJ1-2
v_gene: TRBV12-3/TRBV12-4

CDR3aa: CASRAHTGELFF
j_gene: TRBJ2-2
v_gene: TRBV7-9

CDR3aa: CASSSGDRGRLVSDEQFF
j_gene: TRBJ2-1
v_gene: TRBV7-3

CDR3aa: CSVELAVTDTQYF
j_gene: TRBJ2-3
v_gene: TRBV29-1

CDR3aa: CASSSWTGPKVSGYTF
j_gene: TRBJ1-2
v_gene: TRBV6-2/TRBV6-3

CDR3aa: CASSLIYEQYF
j_gene: TRBJ2-7
v_gene: TRBV25-1

CDR3aa: CSVEKGGTEAFF
j_gene: TRBJ1-1
v_gene: TRBV29-1

CDR3aa: CSVAAGGLPGELFF
j_gene: TRBJ2-2
v_gene: TRBV29-1

CDR3aa: CASSSPDSYNEQFF
j_gene: TRBJ2-1
v_gene: TRBV6-2/TRBV6-3

CDR3aa: CASSGLAGVWYEQYF
j_gene: TRBJ2-7
v_gene: TRBV12-3/TRBV12-4

CDR3aa: CASSPRDRGGGTEAFF
j_gene: TRBJ1-1
v_gene: TRBV12-3/TRBV12-4

CDR3aa: CASSPGRERYTF
j_gene: TRBJ1-2
v_gene: TRBV18

CDR3aa: CSVQFITEAFF
j_gene: TRBJ1-1
v_gene: TRBV29-1

CDR3aa: CASSSRTGKKGLPGELFF
j_gene: TRBJ2-2
v_gene: TRBV7-8

CDR3aa: CASSPLAEDYGYTF
j_gene: TRBJ1-2
v_gene: TRBV18

CDR3aa: CASRGIGANVLTF
j_gene: TRBJ2-6
v_gene: TRBV6-5

CDR3aa: CASSSKGDTQYF
j_gene: TRBJ2-3
v_gene: TRBV7-2

CDR3aa: CASSRAGPSSYNEQFF
j_gene: TRBJ2-1
v_gene: TRBV7-2

CDR3aa: CASSLQGPTTQYF
j_gene: TRBJ2-3
v_gene: TRBV5-5

CDR3aa: CASSLYGGLAYEQYF
j_gene: TRBJ2-7
v_gene: TRBV28

CDR3aa: CASSLSDRGSGNTIYF
j_gene: TRBJ1-3
v_gene: TRBV5-1

CDR3aa: CASSYVAGVAGELFF
j_gene: TRBJ2-2
v_gene: TRBV7-2

CDR3aa: CASSEGLGQPQHF
j_gene: TRBJ1-5
v_gene: TRBV19

CDR3aa: CSAADSRAPMSSYEQYF
j_gene: TRBJ2-7
v_gene: TRBV20-1

CDR3aa: CASSLNAFSGANVLTF
j_gene: TRBJ2-6
v_gene: TRBV7-2

CDR3aa: CASNRANYGYTF
j_gene: TRBJ1-2
v_gene: TRBV19

CDR3aa: CASSLPGPANTGELFF
j_gene: TRBJ2-2
v_gene: TRBV27

CDR3aa: CASSRTWDRDEQYF
j_gene: TRBJ2-7
v_gene: TRBV7-8